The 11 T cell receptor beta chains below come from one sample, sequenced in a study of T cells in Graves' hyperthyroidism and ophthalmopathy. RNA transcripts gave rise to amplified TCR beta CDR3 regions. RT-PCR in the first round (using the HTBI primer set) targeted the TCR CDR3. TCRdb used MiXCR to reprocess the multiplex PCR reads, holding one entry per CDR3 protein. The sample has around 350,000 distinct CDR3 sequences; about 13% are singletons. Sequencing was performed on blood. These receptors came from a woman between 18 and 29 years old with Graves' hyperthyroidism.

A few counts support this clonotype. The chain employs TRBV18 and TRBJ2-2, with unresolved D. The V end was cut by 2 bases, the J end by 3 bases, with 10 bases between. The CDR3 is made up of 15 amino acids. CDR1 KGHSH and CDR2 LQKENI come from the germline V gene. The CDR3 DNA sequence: TGTGCCAGCTCACCAGTCCGGGCGGACACCGGGGAGCTGTTTTTT. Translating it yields CASSPVRADTGELFF.

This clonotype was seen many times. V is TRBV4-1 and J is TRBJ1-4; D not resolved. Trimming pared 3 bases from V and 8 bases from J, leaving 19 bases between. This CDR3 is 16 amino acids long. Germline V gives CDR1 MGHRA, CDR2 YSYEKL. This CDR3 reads CASSQDAGGLVEKLFF. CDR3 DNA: TGCGCCAGCAGCCAGGATGCCGGAGGCTTGGTGGAAAAACTGTTTTTT.

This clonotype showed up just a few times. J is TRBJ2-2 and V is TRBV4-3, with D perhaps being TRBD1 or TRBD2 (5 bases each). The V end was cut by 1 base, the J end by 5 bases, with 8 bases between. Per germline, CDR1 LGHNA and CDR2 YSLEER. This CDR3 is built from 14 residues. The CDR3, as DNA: TGCGCCAGCAGCCAAGTGGGGGTGACCGGGGAGCTGTTTTTT. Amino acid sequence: CASSQVGVTGELFF.

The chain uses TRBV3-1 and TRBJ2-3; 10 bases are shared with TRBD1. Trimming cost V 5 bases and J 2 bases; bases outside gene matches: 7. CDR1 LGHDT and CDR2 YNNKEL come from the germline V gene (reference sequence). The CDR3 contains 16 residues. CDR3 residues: CASSARDRGFTDTQYF. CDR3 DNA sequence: TGTGCCAGCAGCGCCCGGGACAGGGGCTTCACAGATACGCAGTATTTT.

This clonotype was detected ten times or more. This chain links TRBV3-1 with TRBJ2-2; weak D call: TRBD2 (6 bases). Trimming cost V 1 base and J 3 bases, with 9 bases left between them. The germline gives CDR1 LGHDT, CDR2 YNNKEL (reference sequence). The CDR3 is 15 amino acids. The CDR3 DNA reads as TGTGCCAGCAGCCAAGCTAGCGCCGACACCGGGGAGCTGTTTTTT. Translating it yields CASSQASADTGELFF.

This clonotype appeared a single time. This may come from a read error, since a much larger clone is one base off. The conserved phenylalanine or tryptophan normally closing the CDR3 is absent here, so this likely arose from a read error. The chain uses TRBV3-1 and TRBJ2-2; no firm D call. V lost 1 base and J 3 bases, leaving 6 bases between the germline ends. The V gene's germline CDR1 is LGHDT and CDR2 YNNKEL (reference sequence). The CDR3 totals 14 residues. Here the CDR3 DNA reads TGTGCCAGCAGCCAAGGGGATTACACCGGGGAGCTGTTTTCT. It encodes CASSQGDYTGELFS.

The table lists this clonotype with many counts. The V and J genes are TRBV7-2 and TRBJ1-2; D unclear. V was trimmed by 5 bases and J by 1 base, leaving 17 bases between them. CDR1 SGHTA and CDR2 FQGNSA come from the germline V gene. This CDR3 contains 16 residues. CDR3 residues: CASSPGSGTLNYGYTF. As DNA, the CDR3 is TGTGCCAGCAGCCCGGGATCCGGAACTCTTAACTATGGCTACACCTTC.

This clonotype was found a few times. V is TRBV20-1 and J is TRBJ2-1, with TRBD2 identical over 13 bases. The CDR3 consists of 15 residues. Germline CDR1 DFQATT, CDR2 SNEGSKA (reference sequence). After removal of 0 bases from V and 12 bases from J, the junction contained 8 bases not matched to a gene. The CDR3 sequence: CSARDGTSGRVGQFF. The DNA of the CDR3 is TGCAGTGCTAGAGATGGAACTAGCGGGAGGGTAGGGCAGTTCTTC.

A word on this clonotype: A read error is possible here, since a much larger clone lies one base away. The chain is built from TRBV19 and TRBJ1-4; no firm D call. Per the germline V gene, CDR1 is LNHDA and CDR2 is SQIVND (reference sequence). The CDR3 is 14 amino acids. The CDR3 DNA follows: TGTGCCAGAAGTAGTTATGCAACTAATGAAAAACTGTTTTTT. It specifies CARSSYATNEKLFF.

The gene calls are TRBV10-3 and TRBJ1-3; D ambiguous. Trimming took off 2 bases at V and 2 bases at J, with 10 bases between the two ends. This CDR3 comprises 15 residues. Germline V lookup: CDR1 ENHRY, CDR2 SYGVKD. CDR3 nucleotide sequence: TGTGCCATCAGTGAGCCCACCCCCGCTGGAAACACCATATATTTT. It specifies CAISEPTPAGNTIYF.

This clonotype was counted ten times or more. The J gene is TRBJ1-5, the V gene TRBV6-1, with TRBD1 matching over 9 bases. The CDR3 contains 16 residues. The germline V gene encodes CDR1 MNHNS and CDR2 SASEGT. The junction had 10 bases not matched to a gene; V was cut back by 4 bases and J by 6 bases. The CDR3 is CASSAPGTGLVQPQHF. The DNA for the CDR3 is TGTGCCAGCAGTGCCCCCGGGACAGGGTTGGTTCAGCCCCAGCATTTT.